These 15 T cell receptor beta chains came from one sample sequenced in a study of cytomegalovirus exposure and HLA in healthy donors. A multiplex PCR was run with 60 Vbeta primers and 13 Jbeta primers. Some clones are missing from TCRdb's copy, which holds only in-frame ones; the method was immunoSEQ multiplex PCR. The repertoire consists of 150,000 to 200,000 clones, with less than 90% occurring once and the leading ten covering approximately 0.23%. Sequences were obtained from PBMCs. The source is a girl under three years old in good health and CMV-seronegative.

This rearrangement joins TRBV9 to TRBJ2-5; no definite D call. This CDR3 region has 13 residues. Germline-derived CDR1 and CDR2 are SGDLS and YYNGEE. V gave up 1 base and J gave up 3 bases, with 7 bases separating them. The CDR3 reads CASSVNTEETQYF. In DNA, the CDR3 is TGTGCCAGCAGCGTAAACACCGAAGAGACCCAGTACTTC.

This clone was found a few times. The J gene is TRBJ1-1, the V gene TRBV7-8, with 8 positions matching TRBD1. Per germline, CDR1 SGHVS and CDR2 FQNEAQ. This CDR3 has 12 residues. After removal of 5 bases from V and 6 bases from J, the junction contained 2 bases not matched to a gene. The DNA for the CDR3 is TGTGCCAGCAGCCTACAGGGGGCTGAAGCTTTCTTT. This codes for CASSLQGAEAFF. The complete variable domain, with remaining parts taken from reference TRBV7-8 and TRBJ1-1, reads GAGVSQSPRYKVAKRGQDVALRCDPISGHVSLFWYQQALGQGPEFLTYFQNEAQLDKSGLPSDRFFAERPEGSVSTLKIQRTQQEDSAVYLCASSLQGAEAFFGQGTRLTVV.

CDR3 residues: CATSRQGNQPQHF. CDR3 nucleotides: TGTGCCACCAGCAGACAGGGTAATCAGCCCCAGCATTTT. V and J are TRBV15 and TRBJ1-5; the D gene is possibly TRBD1 (5 bases). V was trimmed by 2 bases and J by 4 bases, leaving 6 bases between them. Germline V lookup: CDR1 LNHNV, CDR2 YYDKDF (reference sequence). The CDR3 covers 13 residues.

J is TRBJ2-7 and V is TRBV10-1; D uncertain. Trimming stripped 0 bases from V and 3 bases from J, with 12 bases between. CDR1 is WNHNN and CDR2 is SYGVQD in the germline V gene (reference sequence). The CDR3 is 15 residues long. CDR3 bases: TGCGCCAGCAGTGAGTCGTTTCCGAGTGGCTACGAGCAGTACTTC. This gives the protein CASSESFPSGYEQYF.

The chain employs TRBV27 and TRBJ2-5; no clear D gene. The last part of the DNA fits TRBJ2-7 better; the J call may be wrong. The CDR3 loop spans 15 amino acids. Germline lookup yields CDR1 MNHEY and CDR2 SMNVEV (reference sequence). The CDR3 here is CASSLLPTRSYEQYF. DNA of the CDR3: TGTGCCAGCAGTTTGCTCCCCACTCGCTCCTACGAGCAGTACTTC.

This chain joins TRBV30 and TRBJ2-7; possible D gene TRBD1, 6 bases. Germline lookup yields CDR1 GTSNPN and CDR2 SVGIG (reference sequence). This CDR3 has 11 amino acids. V was clipped by 7 bases and J by 3 bases, with 10 bases between them. The CDR3 nucleotides read TGTGCCTCCAAACAGGGCTACGAGCAGTACTTC. Translation gives CASKQGYEQYF.

The V call is TRBV2, the J call TRBJ2-1, with 8 bases that match TRBD2. CDR1 and CDR2 from the germline V gene are SNHLY and FYNNEI. The CDR3 consists of 15 residues. V was pared by 7 bases and J by 15 bases, with 20 bases of the junction left unmatched. The CDR3 sequence: CASTREGSGRGGPFF. In DNA, the CDR3 is TGTGCCAGCACCCGAGAAGGCAGCGGGAGAGGGGGGCCGTTCTTC.

The rearrangement links TRBV7-9 to TRBJ2-1; D is perhaps TRBD1 (5 bases). V was clipped by 5 bases and J by 6 bases, with 11 bases between them. This CDR3 has 13 residues. The germline V gene has CDR1 SEHNR and CDR2 FQNEAQ (reference sequence). CDR3 bases: TGTGCCAGCAGCCCCCGTAGGGGCAATGAGCAGTTCTTC. Amino acids: CASSPRRGNEQFF.

The chain has TRBV7-9 and TRBJ2-6, with 8 bases aligning to TRBD1. This CDR3 region has 17 residues. CDR1 and CDR2 from the germline V gene are SEHNR and FQNEAQ (reference sequence). The V segment lost 1 base and the J segment 4 bases; nucleotides outside the gene matches: 6. The CDR3 protein is CASSLGTGYHGANVLTF. Here the CDR3 DNA reads TGTGCCAGCAGCTTAGGGACAGGGTATCACGGGGCCAACGTCCTGACTTTC. Full variable domain (remainder filled in from reference TRBV7-9 and TRBJ2-6): DTGVSQNPRHKITKRGQNVTFRCDPISEHNRLYWYRQTLGQGPEFLTYFQNEAQLEKSRLLSDRFSAERPKGSFSTLEIQRTEQGDSAMYLCASSLGTGYHGANVLTFGAGSRLTVL.

The chain joins TRBV30 to TRBJ2-1; D may be TRBD2 (6 bases). Germline-derived CDR1 and CDR2 are GTSNPN and SVGIG (reference sequence). The CDR3 length is 15 residues. Trimming removed 2 bases at V and 8 bases at J, with 19 bases between. The CDR3 is CAWSSGTHAVDEQFF. CDR3 sequence (DNA): TGTGCCTGGAGTTCTGGGACTCATGCAGTCGATGAGCAGTTCTTC.

The chain combines TRBV11-2 with TRBJ2-5, with D perhaps matching TRBD1 (5 bases). V was cut by 2 bases and J by 1 base, with 5 bases left in between. The CDR3 sequence is 13 residues long. CDR1 and CDR2 (germline): SGHAT, FQNNGV. CDR3 loop: CASSLQGQETQYF. The CDR3 DNA reads TGTGCCAGCAGCTTACAGGGCCAAGAGACCCAGTACTTC.

Only a few counts were recorded for this clone. The chain is built from TRBV15 and TRBJ1-5; no clear D gene. Per germline, CDR1 LNHNV and CDR2 YYDKDF (reference sequence). V gave up 2 bases and J gave up 5 bases, with 7 bases separating them. The length of the CDR3 is 13 residues. CDR3 bases: TGTGCCACCAGCAGACAGGAGGATCAGCCCCAGCATTTT. This encodes CATSRQEDQPQHF.

V and J are TRBV6-1 and TRBJ2-3, with 12 positions matching TRBD2. Losses at the gene ends were 6 bases for V and 7 bases for J; bases not matched to a gene: 5. The germline gives CDR1 MNHNS, CDR2 SASEGT. The CDR3 loop spans 14 amino acids. CDR3 DNA sequence: TGTGCCAGCAGGGATCTAGCGGGGGGGAATACGCAGTATTTT. Translating it yields CASRDLAGGNTQYF.

This chain links TRBV10-3 with TRBJ2-5, with TRBD2 matching over 10 bases. The CDR3 sequence is 13 residues long. Looked up from germline, CDR1 is ENHRY and CDR2 is SYGVKD. With V trimmed by 8 bases and J by 4 bases, 4 bases remained unmatched. The CDR3 region is CAIGTSELETQYF. CDR3 DNA: TGTGCCATCGGGACTAGCGAGTTAGAGACCCAGTACTTC.

The rearrangement links TRBV7-2 to TRBJ2-1; 8 nucleotides align to TRBD2. The CDR3 covers 16 residues. With 3 bases clipped from V and 6 bases from J, the junction kept 10 bases outside the gene matches. Germline V gives CDR1 SGHTA, CDR2 FQGNSA. The CDR3 reads CASSFQVSGSTNEQFF. CDR3 coding DNA: TGTGCCAGCAGCTTTCAAGTGAGCGGGAGCACCAATGAGCAGTTCTTC.